This TCR beta chain was sequenced during a study of cytomegalovirus exposure and HLA in healthy donors. V shed 4 bases and J shed 1 base, with 11 bases lying between them. The CDR3 spans 14 residues. Germline CDR1 reads SGHTS; CDR2 reads YDEGEE. Study outcomes and limitations: The listing of roughly 160 TCR beta chains classed them as cytomegalovirus-associated. According to reports, the classifier identified cytomegalovirus status with high specificity and sensitivity. Most observed TCR sequences were rare, whereas some public TCRs were detected in many donors.

A word on this clone: Its antigen is as yet unknown.

Data came from immunoSEQ multiplex PCR; TCRdb stores just in-frame clones and leaves some out. The sample lists around 94,000 clones; about 95% were seen once. This sequence joins TRBV5-8 and TRBJ1-1; no reliable D call. Input material: PBMCs. The TCR sequence derives from a woman between 18 and 29 years old in good health and CMV-seronegative. CDR3 loop: CASSTRGTNTEAFF. CDR3 coding DNA: TGTGCCAGCAGCACACGGGGTACGAACACTGAAGCTTTCTTT. The whole variable domain, filled in from reference TRBV5-8 and TRBJ1-1, reads EAGVTQSPTHLIKTRGQQATLRCSPISGHTSVYWYQQALGLGLQFLLWYDEGEERNRGNFPPRFSGRQFPNYSSELNVNALELEDSALYLCASSTRGTNTEAFFGQGTRLTVV.